The clone carrying this T cell receptor (beta chain) occurred many times. What it recognizes is unknown. Trimming took off 5 bases at V and 4 bases at J, with 23 bases between the two ends. The CDR3 has 17 amino acids. The source of the sample is a study of T-cell reconstitution after alpha-beta-depleted transplantation in children. TCRbeta library preparation incorporated unique molecular identifiers. TCRdb reprocessed the PCR reads with MiXCR, giving one entry per CDR3 protein. The sample has some 220,000 distinct CDR3 sequences; 11% are singletons. Study observations and caveats: One year post-transplant, T-cell counts and diversity were largely derived from T cells produced anew. Approximately two months post-transplant, alpha-beta T cells reportedly originated from several hundred expanded graft clones. Elevated TCRbeta diversity at day 60 was traced, in some patients, to surviving recipient T cells and thymic progenitors.

The sample was PBMCs, taken before TCRalphabeta/CD19-depleted stem cell transplant. This TCR was sampled from a child younger than two with acute myeloid leukemia, due to receive a stem cell transplant. The rearrangement uses TRBV12-3 or TRBV12-4 and TRBJ1-1, with D possibly matching TRBD1 (6 bases). The CDR3 nucleotides read TGTGCCAGCAGTGGCGCGACCACAGGGAGAGGGGGCACTGAAGCTTTCTTT. It specifies CASSGATTGRGGTEAFF.